This record looks at one TCR beta chain sequence and its context. Its matching antigen is unknown. The entry originates in a study of cytomegalovirus exposure and HLA in healthy donors. Study-level points and caveats: A later analysis linked a missense DCLRE1C variant to TCR beta V- and J-gene trimming. Rarity marked most TCR sequences, yet some public TCRs occurred in many donors. A later look showed TCR association rates differing by HLA locus, highest for DRB1 and lowest for HLA-C.

Researchers ran the PCR with 60 Vbeta and 13 Jbeta primers. Repertoires were generated with immunoSEQ multiplex PCR, while TCRdb's copy carries only in-frame clones and drops some. The data contain more than 110,000 clones, around 79% of them singletons. Germline values: CDR1 PRHDT, CDR2 FYEKMQ (reference sequence). The V end was cut by 4 bases, the J end by 5 bases, with 18 bases between. This CDR3 has 15 amino acids. This sequence originates from a male donor in good health and CMV-seronegative. The chain employs TRBV13 and TRBJ2-7, with a possible D match to TRBD2 (5 bases). Sequencing used PBMCs. The CDR3 is CASSYKTGIIHEQYF. As DNA, the CDR3 is TGTGCCAGCAGCTATAAGACGGGGATTATACACGAGCAGTACTTC. The variable domain in full, completed from reference TRBV13 and TRBJ2-7, reads AAGVIQSPRHLIKEKRETATLKCYPIPRHDTVYWYQQGPGQDPQFLISFYEKMQSDKGSIPDRFSAQQFSDYHSELNMSSLELGDSALYFCASSYKTGIIHEQYFGPGTRLTVT.